This TCR beta chain comes out of a study of PD-1 blockade in classical Hodgkin lymphoma (dated by TCRdb to 2020 to 2021). Concerning the study at large: Nivolumab dosing was 3 mg/kg intravenously every 2 weeks, continuing until either disease progression or unacceptable toxicity. To define a peripheral blood immune signature of response to PD-1 blockade in classical Hodgkin lymphoma, the study combined TCR beta sequencing with CyTOF.

A note on this clone: Its recognized antigen is unknown. Base qualities are not at hand, and no much larger clone is one base apart.

Genomic DNA was isolated using the Qiagen DNeasy kit from unsorted PBMCs as well as from negatively selected CD4+ and CD8+ fractions. Using primers that anneal to V and J segments, immunoSEQ multiplex PCR amplified the TCR beta CDR3 regions. A synthetic immune receptor repertoire was used to minimize amplification bias, and any remaining bias was removed computationally after sequencing. The published analysis was carried out like this. Repertoire diversity was quantified as the Shannon entropy index using custom Python scripts. The unsorted, CD4+ and CD8+ repertoires were each analyzed separately, with the exception of combined analyses, where CD4+ and CD8+ sequences were merged in silico. A clone was considered expanded if an increase in frequency of at least 2-fold after treatment relative to C1D1 was found, and a pseudocount of 0.5 was applied to clones undetected at baseline. Singleton clones were defined as clones with 0 or 1 copy at C1D1, and non-singleton clones were defined as clones with 2 or more copies. Clones expanded in unsorted samples were assigned a CD4+, CD8+ or unknown annotation through matching of protein sequences in sorted samples from the same patient. Wilcoxon tests were applied to paired samples to test diversity changes from C1D1 to C4D1. The table was pulled from immuneACCESS by TCRdb, which kept in-frame rearrangements only. Such tables lose some clones; where checked, under half of the loss comes from unresolved V genes, and the rest has no known cause. V and J calls and clone size are as listed in that table; D and trimming were resolved from the DNA. Here the sample has several thousand clones; roughly 70% occur a single time. Jointly, the top ten make up approximately 13% of the sample.

Trimming takes 1 base from V and 2 bases from J, and the germline ends sit 12 bases apart. The CDR3, from cysteine to phenylalanine, totals 15 residues. Only the CDR3 part of the read is kept: 45 bases, read in frame from the first base. As encoded in the germline V gene, CDR1 is MNHNS while CDR2 is SASEGT. Study-wide conclusions, independent of this receptor: CD4+ but not CD8+ TCR diversity rose significantly by C4D1 (p=0.0027 vs p=0.16), most apparent in complete responders (p=0.02). The study was limited to a single clinical trial cohort, and causes of repertoire differences, possibly disease activity or prior therapy, remained undefined. Trial patients with a complete response had baseline diversity similar to that of newly diagnosed patients, while partial responders and progressors had significantly lower diversity. Lower diversity was observed in patients in whom nivolumab was started less than 1 year after ASCT, and these patients were excluded from later analyses so that confounding by immune reconstitution would be avoided. Baseline TCR diversity was reported to be lower in newly diagnosed patients than in healthy donors, and even lower in relapsed/refractory patients.

This specimen's time point label, interpreted: cycle 4 day 1 (C4D1), after 5 to 7 weeks of nivolumab. Relapse after autologous stem cell transplantation had occurred in all trial patients, and cohorts A, B and C were distinguished by prior brentuximab vedotin exposure. Using a Miltenyi CD8+ T cell isolation kit, CD8+ T cells were purified from thawed PBMCs through magnetic negative selection. The trial cohort was composed of around 60 patients with relapsed/refractory classical Hodgkin lymphoma, for whom complete response, partial response or progressive disease was recorded as best overall response. Trial patients were treated with single-agent nivolumab in the multi-cohort phase II CheckMate 205 trial. An independent review committee assessed best overall response by applying the 2007 International Working Group response criteria. PBMCs from the trial were collected at three points: immediately before nivolumab initiation (C1D1), and during therapy at cycle 2 day 1 and cycle 4 day 1. Peripheral blood was collected in 8 mL Vacutainer Cell Preparation Tubes, from which PBMCs were isolated by centrifugation and then cryopreserved. Purified CD4+ and CD8+ fractions were prepared only for cases in which an additional PBMC sample was available. Magnetically labelled cells were removed on LS columns in a quadroMACS separator, and the flow-through was collected as the purified fraction.

This chain is built from TRBV6-1 and TRBJ2-7, with an unclear D gene assignment. The receptor comes from a human donor with classical Hodgkin lymphoma. The sample was CD8+ T cells from blood, taken before the fourth cycle of nivolumab. The DNA sequence is as follows: TGTGCCAGCAGTGAAGAAGACAAAACGACCTACGAGCAGTACTTC. It encodes CASSEEDKTTYEQYF.